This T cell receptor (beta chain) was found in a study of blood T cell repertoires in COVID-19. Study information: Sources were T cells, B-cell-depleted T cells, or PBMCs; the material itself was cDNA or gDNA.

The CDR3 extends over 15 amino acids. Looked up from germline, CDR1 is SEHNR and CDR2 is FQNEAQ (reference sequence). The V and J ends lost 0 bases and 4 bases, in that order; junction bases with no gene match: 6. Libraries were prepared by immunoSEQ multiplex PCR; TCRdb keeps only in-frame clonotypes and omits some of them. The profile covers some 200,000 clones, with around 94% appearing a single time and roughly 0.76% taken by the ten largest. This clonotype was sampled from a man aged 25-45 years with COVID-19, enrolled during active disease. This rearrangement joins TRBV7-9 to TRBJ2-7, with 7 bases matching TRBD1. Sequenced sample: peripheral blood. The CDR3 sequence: CASSLAVGQSYEQYF. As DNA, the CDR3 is TGTGCCAGCAGCTTAGCGGTGGGACAGTCTTACGAGCAGTACTTC.